The rows below give T cell receptor beta chains drawn from one sample of a study of response to subunit inactivated influenza vaccine. TCRdb re-called the RT-PCR reads through MiXCR, storing one row per CDR3 protein. The table lists about 480,000 distinct CDR3 sequences, less than 30% of them singletons. This sample comprised CD4+ T cells sorted from PBMCs, obtained about 5 days after vaccination. The receptors shown here come from a man aged 45 to 65 who received an inactivated influenza vaccine. Both conserved end residues are part of each CDR3. The D gene is left open where the match is weak. Rows give clone size only sometimes, using once, few, many, or a class for an expanded clone.

TRBJ2-2 | few | TRBV11-2 | . | CASRGMDSPGELFF | TGTGCCAGCAGGGGAATGGACAGCCCCGGGGAGCTGTTTTTT
TRBJ2-1 | many | TRBV30 | . | CAWRGYNEQFF | TGTGCCTGGAGAGGTTACAATGAGCAGTTCTTC
TRBJ2-1 | few | TRBV11-2 | TRBD2 | CASSLGSLSGRSSYNEQFF | TGTGCCAGCAGCTTAGGGTCCCTCAGCGGGAGGAGCTCCTACAATGAGCAGTTCTTC
TRBJ2-3 | few | TRBV9 | . | CASSVVWGSTDTQYF | TGTGCCAGCAGCGTCGTATGGGGTAGCACAGATACGCAGTATTTT
TRBJ2-3 | . | TRBV7-2 | TRBD2 | CASSTSGATDTRYF | TGTGCCAGCAGTACTAGCGGGGCCACAGATACGCGGTATTTT
TRBJ1-2 | few | TRBV5-1 | TRBD1 | CASSTQTGVKGYGYTF | TGCGCCAGCAGCACCCAGACAGGGGTTAAAGGCTATGGCTACACCTTC
TRBJ2-1 | . | TRBV20-1 | TRBD2 | CSASIAGRSYNEQFF | TGCAGTGCATCTATAGCGGGGCGCTCCTACAATGAGCAGTTCTTC
TRBJ1-1 | . | TRBV7-2 | . | CASSLDSGAGTEAFF | TGTGCCAGCAGCTTAGATTCGGGGGCCGGGACTGAAGCTTTCTTT
TRBJ2-1 | few | TRBV7-9 | TRBD2 | CASSLEATSGGEQFF | TGTGCCAGCAGCTTAGAAGCAACTAGCGGGGGGGAGCAGTTCTTC
TRBJ2-1 | few | TRBV10-3 | TRBD2 | CAISEGLAGDNEQFF | TGTGCCATCAGTGAGGGACTAGCGGGTGACAATGAGCAGTTCTTC
TRBJ2-7 | many | TRBV6-5 | . | CASSYSAEQYF | TGTGCCAGCAGTTACTCAGCCGAGCAGTACTTC
TRBJ2-7 | . | TRBV3-1 | . | CASSQHWPSYEQYF | TGTGCCAGCAGCCAGCATTGGCCGTCCTACGAGCAGTACTTC
TRBJ1-5 | . | TRBV5-8 | TRBD1 | CASSQGQVSNQPQHF | TGTGCCAGCAGCCAGGGACAGGTTAGCAATCAGCCCCAGCATTTT
TRBJ2-1 | few | TRBV5-1 | . | CASSLDGYNEQFF | TGCGCCAGCAGCTTGGACGGATACAATGAGCAGTTCTTC
TRBJ2-2 | . | TRBV6-1 | . | CASLDRNTGELFF | TGTGCCAGCCTGGACAGGAACACCGGGGAGCTGTTTTTT
TRBJ1-4 | few | TRBV20-1 | . | CSARDKGGEKLFF | TGCAGTGCTAGAGATAAGGGCGGGGAAAAACTGTTTTTT
TRBJ2-2 | . | TRBV15 | . | CATSRLAIRGARSGELFF | TGTGCCACCAGCAGACTAGCAATAAGGGGCGCAAGGTCCGGGGAGCTGTTTTTT
TRBJ1-4 | few | TRBV7-9 | TRBD1 | CASSSTGTGNEKLFF | TGTGCCAGCAGTTCCACCGGGACAGGGAATGAAAAACTGTTTTTT
TRBJ2-5 | . | TRBV4-1 | . | CASSQVTFQETQYF | TGCGCCAGCAGCCAAGTTACGTTCCAGGAGACCCAGTACTTC
TRBJ2-5 | . | TRBV10-3 | . | CAISSPGLSVETQYF | TGTGCCATCAGTTCCCCCGGACTCAGTGTTGAGACCCAGTACTTC
TRBJ1-1 | . | TRBV5-1 | . | CASSSGSRNTEAFF | TGCGCCAGCAGCTCAGGGTCTCGGAACACTGAAGCTTTCTTT
TRBJ2-5 | few | TRBV7-2 | TRBD2 | CASSPAGGLGGRGTQYF | TGTGCCAGCAGCCCAGCGGGAGGTTTAGGGGGAAGGGGGACCCAGTACTTC
TRBJ1-1 | . | TRBV3-1 | . | CASSQQATNTEAFF | TGTGCCAGCAGCCAACAGGCGACGAACACTGAAGCTTTCTTT
TRBJ1-6 | few | TRBV7-2 | . | CASSLWAVGNSPLHF | TGTGCCAGCAGCTTATGGGCAGTTGGTAATTCACCCCTCCACTTT
TRBJ2-3 | once | TRBV5-1 | . | CASSLGVAENTDTQYF | TGCGCCAGCAGCTTGGGGGTAGCGGAGAACACAGATACGCAGTATTTT
TRBJ2-7 | few | TRBV7-2 | TRBD1 | CASSPSGQGVYEQYF | TGTGCCAGCAGCCCGTCGGGACAGGGGGTTTACGAGCAGTACTTC
TRBJ2-7 | . | TRBV5-5 | . | CASRPPGGTTYEQYF | TGTGCCAGCAGGCCTCCGGGCGGGACAACCTACGAGCAGTACTTC